The 32 T cell receptor beta chains reported below all come from one sample, sequenced in a study of identical twins (dated by TCRdb to the mid-2010s). The library was made by 5' RACE. The sample was run on an Illumina HiSeq 2000. The public reads were run again by TCRdb, first through fastp at Q25 and then through MiXCR, and only productive beta chains were kept. Entries are consolidated by CDR3 protein sequence, retaining the most common genes and DNA. The sample profile shows some 500,000 distinct CDR3 sequences; 14% of them were found once. The top ten constitute around 0.57% of the sample. This same sample was also taken into another study, of yellow fever vaccine responses in identical twins.

Input material: CD4+ T cells sorted from blood. These receptors were taken from a woman aged 18 to 35 in good health.

The chain joins TRBV7-9 to TRBJ2-2; tentatively, D is TRBD1 or TRBD2 (5 bases each). The CDR3 covers 14 residues. Germline V gives CDR1 SEHNR, CDR2 FQNEAQ (reference sequence). The V and J ends lost 3 bases and 5 bases respectively, with 10 bases between them. The CDR3 sequence: CASSLYGGTGELFF. The CDR3 DNA reads as TGTGCCAGCAGCTTGTATGGGGGAACCGGGGAGCTGTTTTTT.

The chain has TRBV7-9 and TRBJ1-1, with 8 bases aligning to TRBD1. The CDR3 length is 16 residues. CDR1 is SEHNR and CDR2 is FQNEAQ in the germline V gene (reference sequence). The J segment lost 4 bases and the V segment lost 2 bases, leaving 9 bases of the junction unmatched. This CDR3 is CASSLLQGAEGTEAFF. Here the CDR3 DNA reads TGTGCCAGCAGCTTATTGCAGGGGGCCGAGGGCACTGAAGCTTTCTTT.

The chain uses TRBV5-6 and TRBJ2-5; TRBD1 matches 8 bases. The length of the CDR3 is 15 residues. Germline loops: CDR1 SGHDT, CDR2 YYEEEE. V lost 4 bases and J lost 4; bases outside the gene matches: 9. CDR3 coding DNA: TGTGCCAGCAGCACAAGAGGACAGGGCGGAGAGACCCAGTACTTC. It codes for CASSTRGQGGETQYF.

The chain is built from TRBV6-5 and TRBJ1-1, with D possibly matching TRBD1 (6 bases). The CDR3 length is 15 residues. Germline CDR1 and CDR2: MNHEY and SVGAGI. The V and J ends lost 4 bases and 8 bases respectively, with 20 bases between them. The CDR3 DNA reads TGTGCCAGCAGTTTAACAGGGTATGAACATCAGGAAGCTTTCTTT. This gives the protein CASSLTGYEHQEAFF.

V usage is TRBV6-5 and J usage is TRBJ2-1; possible D gene TRBD2, 6 bases. This CDR3 spans 12 amino acids. CDR1 and CDR2 (germline): MNHEY, SVGAGI. V lost 8 bases to trimming and J lost 12 bases, with 17 bases between them. The CDR3 loop reads CASHGTLGRQFF. In DNA, the CDR3 is TGTGCCAGCCACGGGACTCTGGGGCGGCAGTTCTTC.

V gene TRBV10-3 combines with J gene TRBJ2-1; 9 bases are a match to TRBD2. The CDR3 is 14 residues long. The germline V gene has CDR1 ENHRY and CDR2 SYGVKD. J was trimmed by 3 bases and V by 8 bases; bases with no gene match: 5. This CDR3 is CAIAGSGSYNEQFF. In nucleotides, the CDR3 is TGTGCCATCGCGGGTAGCGGGAGCTACAATGAGCAGTTCTTC.

This chain links TRBV6-1 with TRBJ2-7; 10 positions agree with TRBD1. V gave up 6 bases and J gave up 6 bases; unmatched junction bases: 8. From germline, CDR1 is MNHNS and CDR2 SASEGT. The CDR3 extends over 14 amino acids. The CDR3 region is CASSRDRGDVEQYF. DNA for the CDR3: TGTGCCAGCAGCAGGGACAGGGGAGACGTCGAGCAGTACTTC.

The rearrangement uses TRBV20-1 and TRBJ2-5; 7 bases line up with TRBD1. The CDR3 consists of 13 residues. The V gene end was trimmed by 5 bases and the J gene end by 1 base; junction bases not matched to a gene: 4. Germline CDR1 is DFQATT and CDR2 is SNEGSKA (reference sequence). The CDR3 here is CSAVGQPQETQYF. The CDR3 region has the DNA TGCAGTGCTGTGGGACAGCCCCAAGAGACCCAGTACTTC.

The chain is built from TRBV6-2 or TRBV6-3 and TRBJ2-7; D gene uncertain. V was clipped by 4 bases and J by 5 bases, with 9 bases between them. In germline, CDR1 is MNHEY, CDR2 SVGEGT. The CDR3 sequence is 12 residues long. As DNA, the CDR3 is TGTGCCAGCAGTTCGCCAGTTAACGAGCAGTACTTC. Its translation: CASSSPVNEQYF.

This chain's CDR3 is CASSSRRIADTQYF. In DNA, the CDR3 is TGTGCCAGCAGCTCTCGGAGGATAGCAGATACGCAGTATTTT. The chain joins TRBV7-6 to TRBJ2-3, with D tentatively TRBD2 (5 bases). The CDR3 has 14 residues. Between the trimmed V and J ends, which lost 4 bases and 4 bases, there was a span of 12 bases. Germline CDR1 is SGHVS and CDR2 is FNYEAQ. Full variable domain (missing parts from reference TRBV7-6 and TRBJ2-3): GAGVSQSPRYKVTKRGQDVALRCDPISGHVSLYWYRQALGQGPEFLTYFNYEAQQDKSGLPNDRFSAERPEGSISTLTIQRTEQRDSAMYRCASSSRRIADTQYFGPGTRLTVL.

The table lists this clonotype with a few counts. The chain has TRBV6-4 and TRBJ2-1; D is ambiguous. V was pared by 4 bases and J by 9 bases, with 19 bases between. CDR1 is MRHNA, CDR2 SNTAGT, per germline. CDR3 length equals 15 residues. CDR3 sequence reads: CASSASPLSVGEQFF. Written as DNA, the CDR3 is TGTGCCAGCAGTGCCAGTCCCCTATCGGTCGGTGAGCAGTTCTTC.

CDR3 in amino acids: CASSSPEVQETQYF. The CDR3 DNA sequence: TGTGCCAGCAGTTCGCCAGAGGTCCAAGAGACCCAGTACTTC. V and J are TRBV6-5 and TRBJ2-5, with D unclear. Germline assignment: CDR1 MNHEY and CDR2 SVGAGI. The CDR3 has 14 residues. The germline V and J ends were trimmed by 4 bases and 1 base, with 10 bases remaining between them.

The V gene is TRBV29-1, the J gene TRBJ2-1, with TRBD2 matching 14 bases. Trimming cost V 2 bases and J 4 bases; bases outside gene matches: 7. This CDR3 region has 17 residues. The germline V gene has CDR1 SQVTM and CDR2 ANQGSEA. Here the CDR3 reads CSVEWGTSGGLYNEQFF. Here the CDR3 DNA reads TGCAGCGTTGAATGGGGGACTAGCGGGGGCCTTTACAATGAGCAGTTCTTC.

This clonotype was seen only a few times. The chain has TRBV14 and TRBJ2-1; D is possibly TRBD1 (5 bases). The CDR3 extends over 15 amino acids. Trimming pared 5 bases from V and 1 base from J, leaving 12 bases between. Germline lookup yields CDR1 SGHDN and CDR2 FVKESK. The DNA of the CDR3 is TGTGCCAGCAGCTCAGGGCGGACGTCCTACAATGAGCAGTTCTTC. Amino acids: CASSSGRTSYNEQFF.

The chain couples TRBV5-6 to TRBJ2-3; D is unclear. V gave up 0 bases and J gave up 2 bases, with 7 bases separating them. The CDR3 has 14 amino acids. Germline V gives CDR1 SGHDT, CDR2 YYEEEE. The CDR3 coding sequence is TGTGCCAGCAGCTTGGCCGTAGCCACAGATACGCAGTATTTT. It codes for CASSLAVATDTQYF.

The sample holds a few counts of this clonotype. CDR3 nucleotide sequence: TGCAGTGCTAGGTCAGACAGGGCTAATGAAAAACTGTTTTTT. The encoded protein is CSARSDRANEKLFF. The chain carries TRBV20-1 and TRBJ1-4, with 7 bases aligning to TRBD1. This CDR3 is 14 amino acids long. The junction had 4 bases not matched to a gene; V was cut back by 3 bases and J by 3 bases. CDR1 and CDR2 from the germline V gene are DFQATT and SNEGSKA (reference sequence).

This clonotype came up a few times. V and J are TRBV5-1 and TRBJ2-5; 8 bases fit TRBD2. Losses at the gene ends were 4 bases for V and 1 base for J; bases not matched to a gene: 9. The CDR3 loop spans 16 amino acids. Per germline, CDR1 SGHRS and CDR2 YFSETQ. CDR3 coding DNA: TGCGCCAGCAGCGGGGGGACTAGGGGTCCCCAAGAGACCCAGTACTTC. Its protein is CASSGGTRGPQETQYF.

CDR3 nucleotides: TGTGCCACCAGCAGAGATATGGTACCTACCAACATTCAGTACTTC. This encodes CATSRDMVPTNIQYF. The J gene is TRBJ2-4, the V gene TRBV15; D ambiguous. The CDR3 runs to 15 residues. Germline V gene sequence: CDR1 LNHNV, CDR2 YYDKDF (reference sequence). With 0 bases removed from V and 7 bases from J, the gap between germline ends came to 13 bases.

In this sample, this clonotype turned up many times. This chain connects TRBV4-3 to TRBJ2-1, with 11 bases fitting TRBD2. J gave up 0 bases and V 3 bases, and 10 bases lay outside the gene matches. The CDR3 contains 19 residues. Germline CDR1 and CDR2: LGHNA and YSLEER. The DNA for the CDR3 is TGCGCCAGCAGCCAGCATATAGCGGGAGGGCCCGGCTCCTACAATGAGCAGTTCTTC. Its protein product is CASSQHIAGGPGSYNEQFF.

This clonotype was picked up a small number of times. This chain joins TRBV7-3 and TRBJ2-2; TRBD2 aligns across 7 bases. This CDR3 comprises 15 residues. Germline V gene lookup returns CDR1 SGHTA and CDR2 FQGTGA. Trimming took 4 bases from V and 3 from J; bases not matched to a gene: 5. The CDR3 loop is CASSSGLPDTGELFF. Written as DNA, the CDR3 is TGTGCCAGCAGCTCGGGACTACCAGACACCGGGGAGCTGTTTTTT.

This clonotype was seen a few times. The chain couples TRBV6-2 or TRBV6-3 to TRBJ2-2, with 7 bases matching TRBD1. There are 15 residues in the CDR3. Germline V gene data show CDR1 as MNHEY and CDR2 as SVGEGT. The V and J ends lost 6 bases and 4 bases, in that order; junction bases with no gene match: 8. CDR3 loop: CASRGGTAVTGELFF. CDR3 coding DNA: TGTGCCAGCAGGGGTGGGACAGCCGTCACCGGGGAGCTGTTTTTT.

This clonotype was observed many times. V and J are TRBV30 and TRBJ2-7; D may correspond to TRBD1 or TRBD2 (5 bases each). CDR3 length equals 15 residues. Trimming pared 4 bases from V and 1 base from J, leaving 17 bases between. The germline CDR1 and CDR2 sequences are GTSNPN and SVGIG (reference sequence). The CDR3: CAWIPGSRDSYEQYF. The CDR3 coding sequence is TGTGCCTGGATACCAGGGAGCAGGGATTCCTACGAGCAGTACTTC.

The chain is built from TRBV5-1 and TRBJ2-5, with D unclear. CDR1 is SGHRS and CDR2 is YFSETQ in the germline V gene. The V end was cut by 0 bases, the J end by 5 bases, with 8 bases between. There are 13 residues in the CDR3. The CDR3 sequence: CASSLEVFETQYF. The CDR3 region has the DNA TGCGCCAGCAGCTTGGAAGTATTCGAGACCCAGTACTTC.

This clonotype was observed a handful of times. The chain has TRBV4-3 and TRBJ2-5; TRBD1 matches 10 bases. Unmatched junction bases numbered 1, after V lost 0 bases and J lost 3 bases. CDR1 is LGHNA and CDR2 is YSLEER in the germline V gene. This CDR3 region has 15 residues. The CDR3 protein is CASSQDGTGEETQYF. As DNA, the CDR3 is TGCGCCAGCAGCCAAGACGGGACAGGGGAAGAGACCCAGTACTTC.

The gene calls are TRBV19 and TRBJ2-1, with D hard to call. Germline V gene lookup returns CDR1 LNHDA and CDR2 SQIVND (reference sequence). This CDR3 is 16 amino acids long. The V end was cut by 5 bases, the J end by 4 bases, with 18 bases between. CDR3 coding DNA: TGTGCCAGTAGTGATGGTCTGGGCAGAGCATACAATGAGCAGTTCTTC. This encodes CASSDGLGRAYNEQFF.

The V gene is TRBV18, the J gene TRBJ1-4; D might be TRBD1 (5 bases). The germline gives CDR1 KGHSH, CDR2 LQKENI. V was pared by 3 bases and J by 5 bases, with 10 bases between. The CDR3 runs 14 residues. CDR3 nucleotides: TGTGCCAGCTCACCGGGACGGAAAAATGAAAAACTGTTTTTT. Translated, it gives CASSPGRKNEKLFF.

This clonotype was counted only a few times. CDR3 protein: CASSSYRGENEQFF. The CDR3 bases are TGTGCCAGCAGTTCCTACAGGGGGGAAAATGAGCAGTTCTTC. The chain combines TRBV27 with TRBJ2-1; the match to TRBD1 covers 8 bases. There are 14 residues in the CDR3. Trimming cost V 4 bases and J 7 bases; bases outside gene matches: 6. The germline CDR1 and CDR2 sequences are MNHEY and SMNVEV (reference sequence).

The chain is built from TRBV5-5 and TRBJ1-2; the match to TRBD1 covers 8 bases. Per the germline V gene, CDR1 is SGHKS and CDR2 is YYEKEE (reference sequence). This CDR3 has 13 amino acids. Germline trimming cut 1 base from V and 6 bases from J; bases unmatched to any gene: 2. For the CDR3, the DNA is TGTGCCAGCAGCTTGTCCAGGGGGCATGGCTACACCTTC. Its protein is CASSLSRGHGYTF.

This chain joins TRBV12-3 or TRBV12-4 and TRBJ2-7; 10 bases map to TRBD1. J gave up 7 bases and V 7 bases, and 10 bases lay outside the gene matches. There are 14 residues in the CDR3. The CDR3 coding sequence is TGTGCCAGCACCTCCAGACAGGGGGCAAGGGAGCAGTACTTC. This gives the protein CASTSRQGAREQYF.

This clonotype has just a few counts. The rearrangement joins TRBV15 to TRBJ2-7; D possibly uses TRBD1 or TRBD2 (5 bases each). V was shortened by 0 bases and J by 4 bases, with 13 bases between the two germline ends. Per germline, CDR1 LNHNV and CDR2 YYDKDF (reference sequence). There are 15 residues in the CDR3. DNA of the CDR3: TGTGCCACCAGCAGAGATCCCGGGGCTGGTTACGAGCAGTACTTC. Translation: CATSRDPGAGYEQYF.

The rearrangement links TRBV5-1 to TRBJ2-5, with TRBD2 identical over 8 bases. In germline, CDR1 is SGHRS, CDR2 YFSETQ. J was trimmed by 0 bases and V by 4 bases; bases with no gene match: 5. This CDR3 is 15 amino acids long. CDR3 sequence (DNA): TGCGCCAGCAGCATAAATAGCGGGGACCAAGAGACCCAGTACTTC. Translating gives CASSINSGDQETQYF.

Only a few counts were recorded for this clonotype. V gene TRBV4-2 combines with J gene TRBJ2-5, with TRBD2 matching over 7 bases. CDR3 length equals 15 residues. Trimming took 1 base from V and 2 from J; bases not matched to a gene: 4. Germline lookup yields CDR1 LGHNA and CDR2 YNFKEQ. The CDR3 here is CASSQGEGSQETQYF. DNA of the CDR3: TGTGCCAGCAGCCAAGGGGAGGGATCACAAGAGACCCAGTACTTC.